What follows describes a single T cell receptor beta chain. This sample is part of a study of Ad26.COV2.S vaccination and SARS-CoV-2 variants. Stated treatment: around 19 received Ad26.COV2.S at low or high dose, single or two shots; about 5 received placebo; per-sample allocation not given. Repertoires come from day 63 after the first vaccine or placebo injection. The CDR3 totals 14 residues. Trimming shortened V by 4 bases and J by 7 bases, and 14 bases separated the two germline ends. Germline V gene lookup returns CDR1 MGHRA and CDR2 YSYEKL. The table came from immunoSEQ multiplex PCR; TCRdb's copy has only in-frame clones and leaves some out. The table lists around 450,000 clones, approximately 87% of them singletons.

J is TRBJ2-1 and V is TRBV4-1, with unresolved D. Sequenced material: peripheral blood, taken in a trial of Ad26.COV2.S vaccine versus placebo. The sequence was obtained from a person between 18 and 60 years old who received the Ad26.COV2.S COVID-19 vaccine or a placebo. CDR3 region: CASSLPGGRNEQFF. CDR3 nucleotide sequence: TGCGCCAGCAGCCTCCCTGGTGGACGAAATGAGCAGTTCTTC.